The 24 T cell receptor beta chains given below trace back to one sample, sequenced in a study of T cells expressing NK-cell markers. TCRdb derives one entry per CDR3 protein from the 5' RACE reads, leaving out DNA. This sample contains roughly 450,000 distinct CDR3 sequences. Specimen: blood T cells: a sorted CD56 or NKG2C T cell subset, CD4+ or CD8+ T cells, or bulk PBMC T cells (not recorded which). The receptors here all came from a woman aged 50 to 60 in good health.

This rearrangement joins TRBV20-1 to TRBJ2-3; TCRdb's D gene call, TRBD2, goes unchecked for lack of DNA. Looked up from germline, CDR1 is DFQATT and CDR2 is SNEGSKA (reference sequence). This CDR3 region has 14 residues. CDR3: CSAVSGRGTDTQYF.

The CDR3 sequence is CASSKALGSPGNYGYTF. The chain carries TRBV21-1 and TRBJ1-2; the D call of TRBD1 rests on TCRdb alone, since no DNA is present to check it. TRBV21-1 counts as a pseudogene. The length of the CDR3 is 17 residues.

The chain joins TRBV7-9 to TRBJ2-2; TCRdb's D gene call, TRBD2, goes unchecked for lack of DNA. The CDR3 totals 16 residues. Germline CDR1 and CDR2: SEHNR and FQNEAQ (reference sequence). The CDR3 spells CASSLWERGNTGELFF.

This chain joins TRBV5-5 and TRBJ2-3; lacking DNA, the TRBD2 call made by TCRdb goes unchecked. This CDR3 is 15 amino acids long. Germline lookup yields CDR1 SGHKS and CDR2 YYEKEE (reference sequence). The CDR3 loop reads CASRSGSGRGDTQYF.

J is TRBJ2-1 and V is TRBV11-2; TCRdb returns TRBD2, unconfirmable since there is no DNA. This CDR3 is 16 amino acids long. CDR1 is SGHAT and CDR2 is FQNNGV in the germline V gene. The CDR3 loop is CASRAASGGRAGEQFF. The full variable domain, in which reference TRBV11-2 and TRBJ2-1 provide the parts outside the CDR3, is EAGVAQSPRYKIIEKRQSVAFWCNPISGHATLYWYQQILGQGPKLLIQFQNNGVVDDSQLPKDRFSAERLKGVDSTLKIQPAKLEDSAVYLCASRAASGGRAGEQFFGPGTRLTVL.

The chain uses TRBV3-1 and TRBJ1-2; the D gene TCRdb calls, TRBD1, cannot be checked with no DNA. CDR1 and CDR2 (germline): LGHDT, YNNKEL (reference sequence). The CDR3 is 15 residues long. The CDR3 sequence is CASSRTGTAGDGYTF.

The chain links TRBV28 to TRBJ2-5; TCRdb's assignment of TRBD1 cannot be checked, as there is no DNA. Per the germline V gene, CDR1 is MDHEN and CDR2 is SYDVKM. The CDR3 is made up of 16 amino acids. CDR3 protein: CASSLGEGWSDETQYF.

V usage is TRBV12-3 or TRBV12-4 and J usage is TRBJ2-1; TCRdb picks TRBD2, but there is no DNA to check that call. CDR3 length equals 13 residues. The chain's CDR3 is CASRYGGEVEQFF.

The chain has TRBV3-1 and TRBJ2-1; TCRdb returns TRBD2, unconfirmable since there is no DNA. The CDR3 totals 18 residues. CDR1 and CDR2 from the germline V gene are LGHDT and YNNKEL (reference sequence). The CDR3 loop reads CASSQIPGLGAFVHEQFF.

V usage is TRBV20-1 and J usage is TRBJ1-6; TCRdb picks TRBD1, but there is no DNA to check that call. The CDR3 loop spans 18 amino acids. The V gene's germline CDR1 is DFQATT and CDR2 SNEGSKA (reference sequence). The CDR3 loop is CSARDKRQGASYNSPLHF.

V and J are TRBV6-5 and TRBJ2-5; TCRdb picks TRBD1, but there is no DNA to check that call. CDR1 and CDR2 (germline): MNHEY, SVGAGI. This CDR3 has 14 residues. The CDR3 loop reads CASKIRGLSETQYF.

The V and J genes are TRBV11-1 and TRBJ2-1; the D gene TCRdb calls, TRBD1, cannot be checked with no DNA. The germline gives CDR1 SGHAT, CDR2 FQDESV (reference sequence). The CDR3 length is 15 residues. CDR3 residues: CASSSGQGARNEQFF.

The CDR3 protein is CASSPAGVSGYTF. This sequence joins TRBV3-1 and TRBJ1-2. CDR1 and CDR2 from the germline V gene are LGHDT and YNNKEL (reference sequence). This CDR3 has 13 residues. Supplemented by reference TRBV3-1 and TRBJ1-2, the full variable domain reads DTAVSQTPKYLVTQMGNDKSIKCEQNLGHDTMYWYKQDSKKFLKIMFSYNNKELIINETVPNRFSPKSPDKAHLNLHINSLELGDSAVYFCASSPAGVSGYTFGSGTRLTVV.

This rearrangement joins TRBV11-2 to TRBJ2-1; TCRdb lists TRBD2, though no DNA is available to test this call. Germline assignment: CDR1 SGHAT and CDR2 FQNNGV. CDR3 size: 14 residues. The CDR3 is CASGREGRYNEQFF.

This rearrangement joins TRBV24-1 to TRBJ2-2; checking the TCRdb D call of TRBD2 is not possible without DNA. CDR1 and CDR2 (germline): KGHDR, SFDVKD. CDR3 length: 13 amino acids. CDR3 protein: CATAGGTTGELFF.

The chain uses TRBV10-3 and TRBJ2-7; TCRdb indicates TRBD2, and absent DNA this call remains unverified. CDR1 and CDR2 (germline): ENHRY, SYGVKD. This CDR3 is 14 amino acids long. The CDR3 is CAISDLARAYEQYF.

The chain carries TRBV7-6 and TRBJ2-1. The CDR3 covers 17 residues. Germline V lookup: CDR1 SGHVS, CDR2 FNYEAQ. CDR3 sequence reads: CASSLGRARLLRDEQFF.

The rearrangement uses TRBV30 and TRBJ2-2. CDR1 GTSNPN and CDR2 SVGIG come from the germline V gene (reference sequence). This CDR3 has 13 amino acids. The CDR3 protein is CALAWIVTGELFF.

V and J are TRBV6-1 and TRBJ2-1; TCRdb lists TRBD2, though no DNA is available to test this call. CDR1 is MNHNS and CDR2 is SASEGT in the germline V gene. This CDR3 is built from 13 residues. CDR3 region: CATGLAGGWEQFF.

The gene calls are TRBV20-1 and TRBJ2-5; there is no DNA to check the TCRdb D call of TRBD2. The length of the CDR3 is 15 residues. CDR1 and CDR2 (germline): DFQATT, SNEGSKA (reference sequence). This CDR3 is CSARPGLAVPTAQYF.

The rearrangement joins TRBV5-1 to TRBJ2-2; no DNA is available, so the TRBD1 call from TCRdb remains unchecked. Germline V CDR1 and CDR2: SGHRS, YFSETQ. This CDR3 comprises 15 residues. CDR3 sequence reads: CASSAQGEYTGELFF.

This chain uses TRBV29-1 with TRBJ1-2; lacking DNA, the TRBD1 call made by TCRdb goes unchecked. Germline V CDR1 and CDR2: SQVTM, ANQGSEA. This CDR3 has 12 residues. CDR3: CSGDFGGVGYTF.

The CDR3 here is CATSREEGSGNTIYF. The V gene is TRBV15, the J gene TRBJ1-3. CDR1 LNHNV and CDR2 YYDKDF come from the germline V gene (reference sequence). This CDR3 has 15 residues. Filled out from reference TRBV15 and TRBJ1-3, the complete variable domain reads DAMVIQNPRYQVTQFGKPVTLSCSQTLNHNVMYWYQQKSSQAPKLLFHYYDKDFNNEADTPDNFQSRRPNTSFCFLDIRSPGLGDTAMYLCATSREEGSGNTIYFGEGSWLTVV.

The chain joins TRBV27 to TRBJ2-3; the TCRdb call, TRBD2, lacks DNA for checking. Looked up from germline, CDR1 is MNHEY and CDR2 is SMNVEV (reference sequence). The CDR3 consists of 16 residues. The CDR3 sequence: CASSPDLWTSTDTQYF.